This TCR beta chain appears in the sequencing data of a study of cytomegalovirus exposure and HLA in healthy donors. A word on this clone: What it recognizes is unknown.

From the approximately 120-subject validation cohort, which was separate from the roughly 620-subject first cohort, the donors were drawn. Study-level findings and limits: Reported performance of the classifier showed diagnosis of cytomegalovirus status with high specificity and sensitivity.

Germline lookup yields CDR1 SGHAT and CDR2 FQNNGV. The CDR3 runs 13 residues. The germline V and J ends were trimmed by 3 bases and 7 bases, with 12 bases remaining between them. The data were produced by immunoSEQ multiplex PCR, yet TCRdb's version contains in-frame clones alone and is incomplete. The sample consists of fewer than 150,000 clones, approximately 86% of them appearing once. This sequence originates from a woman aged 18-29 years in good health and CMV-seropositive. The chain has TRBV11-2 and TRBJ1-2; maybe TRBD1 (6 bases). Specimen: PBMCs. In nucleotides, the CDR3 is TGTGCCAGCAGCTTGCGGGGGCAATTTGGCTACACCTTC. Protein: CASSLRGQFGYTF.